Reported below is one T cell receptor (beta chain). This clone's antigen is unknown. Per-base qualities were not stored, and no clone one base away is much larger. Donors were healthy HIV-negative adults with no recently reported acute infections or vaccinations. Only Caucasian adults living in Nashville, Tennessee, USA were represented among the donors. CD4+ T cells were enriched by magnetic negative selection, after which naive cells were positively selected on CD45RA and the negative fraction was taken as the memory subset. Blood was collected by leukapheresis, and PBMCs were isolated by Ficoll-Histopaque density gradient centrifugation and then cryopreserved in liquid nitrogen vapor phase. Analytical flow cytometry was used to check the purity and quantity of each magnetically sorted T cell population. Genomic DNA was isolated from each sorted fraction and quantified by UV absorbance on a Nanodrop 2000c.

The sample is drawn from a study of shared clonotypes between healthy human individuals (TCRdb year 2020). In the study overall: The cohort included three men and two women between 18 and 49 years of age. Different laboratories and diverse techniques were used to prepare libraries and sequence TCR repertoires, to increase sequencing depth and limit assay-specific biases. For each donor, CD4 naive and CD4 memory were each run on three plates, CD8 naive on two plates, and CD8 memory on one plate. Per donor, leukapheresis produced somewhere between about 0.85 and 10 billion PBMCs. To estimate repertoire size and how much clonotypes are shared between individuals, the study performed deep sequencing of blood TCR repertoires from roughly five healthy adults. Broader findings and caveats from the paper: Sampling was restricted to blood, and TCR repertoires in tissues likely differ from the TCR repertoires found in blood. Incomplete sequencing was indicated by rarefaction of sorted-subset datasets, despite the large sequencing depth. The genetic and exposure-history diversity represented was limited by the small number of donors. Pairwise subsampling led to the expectation that sequencing depth would affect the degree of clonotype sharing among donors. Naive subsets generally had larger estimated clonotype richness than memory subsets. Higher generation probabilities were observed for clonotypes shared by all four sorted-subset donors than for non-shared clonotypes. Across a handful of donors, around 5% of naive CD4, around 3.5% of naive CD8, about 2% of memory CD4, and 0.4% to 0.45% of memory CD8 clonotypes were shared.

Using the deep immunoSEQ assay, multiplex PCR amplified TCR CDR3 regions from genomic DNA. Extracted genomic DNA from each cell subset was distributed evenly across all wells of several immunoSEQ 96-well plates, and each plate was treated as a replicate. For sorted subsets, roughly 200 ng genomic DNA, equal to about 30,000 T cell genomes, was loaded into each replicate PCR. Purified libraries were measured with a Qubit 3.0 fluorometer, size-checked on a Bioanalyzer 2100, and measured again with the KAPA Library Quantification kit. Every immunoSEQ 96-well plate was sequenced on a separate single-read 150-cycle Illumina NextSeq 550 flow cell. In the source study's methods: Because the immunoSEQ output held only junctional sequences and lacked quality scores, the filtering could not match the filtering applied to full-length reads. Sequences were annotated with PyIR, a Python wrapper for IgBLAST v1.9, using IMGT germline references to assign V/J genes and CDR3. Reads were removed for weak V/J assignments (E-value above 1e-6), missing CDR3, stop codons, out-of-frame junctions, or ambiguous translated residues. V3J clonotypes were defined by identical inferred V gene, J gene, and CDR3 amino acid sequence. To compute the percentage overlap between repertoires, the number of shared unique clonotypes was divided by the size of the smaller repertoire. Repertoire richness was assessed with RTK rarefaction, the Chao1 estimator, and Recon v2.1 estimates of unobserved clonotypes. For all TCRbeta clonotypes obtained by the gDNA method from a handful of donors, generation probabilities were computed with OLGA. What TCRdb holds here is the immuneACCESS table cut down to in-frame rearrangements. Part of the clones is not present; checked against another copy, under half of the missing clones reflect an unresolved V gene, and the others are unexplained. The DNA gave D and trimming, while V, J and clone size come from that table. This sample holds hundreds of thousands of clones; about 95% were observed only once. 0.05% to 0.07% of the sample rests with the top ten.

This receptor was taken from a woman aged 30 to 39 in good health. Sequencing was done on a sample of naive CD4+ T cells sorted from blood. The cell subset or site label for this specimen denotes: CD45RA+ positively selected.

The CDR3 region reads CASSDVGAGARGNQPQHF. The nucleotides are TGTGCCAGCAGTGACGTCGGTGCCGGGGCCCGGGGCAATCAGCCCCAGCATTTT. This chain is built from TRBV6-1 and TRBJ1-5, with TRBD1 tentatively as D gene (5 bases match). The trim is 3 bases for V and 2 bases for J, with a gap of 20 bases between the germline ends. Inclusive of the bounding cysteine and phenylalanine, the CDR3 is 18 residues long. The retained sequence is limited to the CDR3, 54 bases, with the frame set at the first base. Sequences MNHNS (CDR1) and SASEGT (CDR2) are obtained from the germline V gene.